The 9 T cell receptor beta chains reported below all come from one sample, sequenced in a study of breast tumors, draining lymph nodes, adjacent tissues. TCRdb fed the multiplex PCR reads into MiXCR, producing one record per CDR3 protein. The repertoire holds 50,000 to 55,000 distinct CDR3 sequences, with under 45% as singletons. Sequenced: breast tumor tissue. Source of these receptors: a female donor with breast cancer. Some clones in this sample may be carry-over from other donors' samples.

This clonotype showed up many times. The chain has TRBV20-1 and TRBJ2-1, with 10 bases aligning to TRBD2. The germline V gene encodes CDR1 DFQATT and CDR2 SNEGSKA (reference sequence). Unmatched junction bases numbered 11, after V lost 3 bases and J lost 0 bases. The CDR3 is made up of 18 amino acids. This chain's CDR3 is CSARLASGRGRSYNEQFF. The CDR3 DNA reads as TGCAGTGCTAGGTTGGCTAGCGGGAGAGGGCGCTCCTACAATGAGCAGTTCTTC.

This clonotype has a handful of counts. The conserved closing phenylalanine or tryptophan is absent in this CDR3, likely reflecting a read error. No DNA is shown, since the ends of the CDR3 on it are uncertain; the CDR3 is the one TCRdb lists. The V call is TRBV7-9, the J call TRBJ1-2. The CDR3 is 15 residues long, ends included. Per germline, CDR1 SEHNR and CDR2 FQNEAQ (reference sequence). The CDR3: CASSLGSRDYYGYPL.

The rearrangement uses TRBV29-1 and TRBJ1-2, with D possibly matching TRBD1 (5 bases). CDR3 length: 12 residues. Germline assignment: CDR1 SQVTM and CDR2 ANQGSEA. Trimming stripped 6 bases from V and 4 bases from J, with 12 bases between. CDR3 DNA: TGCAGCGTGGGGGAACAATCCTATGGCTACACCTTC. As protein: CSVGEQSYGYTF.

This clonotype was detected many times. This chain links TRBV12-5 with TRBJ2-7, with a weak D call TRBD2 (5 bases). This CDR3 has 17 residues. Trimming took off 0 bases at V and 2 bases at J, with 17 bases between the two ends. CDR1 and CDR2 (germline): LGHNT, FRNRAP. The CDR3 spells CASGLVGGASYTYEQYF. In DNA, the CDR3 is TGTGCTAGTGGTTTGGTTGGAGGAGCGAGCTATACCTACGAGCAGTACTTC.

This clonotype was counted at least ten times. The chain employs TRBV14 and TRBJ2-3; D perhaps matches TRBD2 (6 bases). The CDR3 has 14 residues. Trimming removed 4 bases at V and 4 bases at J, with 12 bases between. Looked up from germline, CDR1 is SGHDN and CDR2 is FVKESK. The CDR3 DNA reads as TGTGCCAGCAGCCCCATGTGGGGGGCAGATACGCAGTATTTT. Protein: CASSPMWGADTQYF.

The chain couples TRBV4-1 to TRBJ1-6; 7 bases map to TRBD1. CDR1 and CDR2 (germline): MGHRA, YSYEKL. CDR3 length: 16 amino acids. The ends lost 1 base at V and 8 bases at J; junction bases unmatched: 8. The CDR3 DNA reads TGCGCCAGCAGCCAAGTCCAGGGGGGCGCGTATTCACCCCTCCACTTT. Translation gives CASSQVQGGAYSPLHF.

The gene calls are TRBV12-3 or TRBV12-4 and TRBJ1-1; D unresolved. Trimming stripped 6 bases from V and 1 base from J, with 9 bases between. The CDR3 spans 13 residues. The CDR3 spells CASSRQGNTEAFF. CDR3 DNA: TGTGCCAGCAGCCGTCAAGGGAACACTGAAGCTTTCTTT.

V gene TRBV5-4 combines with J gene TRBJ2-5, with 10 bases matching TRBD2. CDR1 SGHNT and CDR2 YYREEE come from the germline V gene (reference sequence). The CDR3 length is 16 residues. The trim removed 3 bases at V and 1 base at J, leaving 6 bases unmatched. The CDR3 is CASSSEAGGPQETQYF. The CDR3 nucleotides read TGTGCCAGCAGCTCCGAAGCGGGAGGGCCCCAAGAGACCCAGTACTTC.

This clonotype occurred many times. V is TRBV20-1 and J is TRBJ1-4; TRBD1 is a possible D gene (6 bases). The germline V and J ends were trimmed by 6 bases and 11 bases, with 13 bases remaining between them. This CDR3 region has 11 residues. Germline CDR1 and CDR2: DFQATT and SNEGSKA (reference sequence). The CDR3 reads CSAGYRDKLFF. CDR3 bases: TGCAGTGCAGGGTACAGGGACAAACTGTTTTTT.